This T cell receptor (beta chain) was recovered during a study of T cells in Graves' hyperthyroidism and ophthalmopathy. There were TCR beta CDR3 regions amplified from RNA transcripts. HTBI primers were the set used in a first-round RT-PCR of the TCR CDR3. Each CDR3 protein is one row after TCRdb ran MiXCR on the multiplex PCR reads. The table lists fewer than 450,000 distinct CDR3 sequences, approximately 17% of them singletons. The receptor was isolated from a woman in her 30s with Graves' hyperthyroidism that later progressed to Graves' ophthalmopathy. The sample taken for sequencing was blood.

CDR3 residues: CASSRDVGNQPQHF. The CDR3, as DNA: TGTGCCAGCAGCCGCGACGTGGGAAATCAGCCCCAGCATTTT. The chain carries TRBV12-3 or TRBV12-4 and TRBJ1-5; D is undetermined. Trimming left V 6 bases short and J 4 bases short, with 13 bases between. CDR3 length: 14 residues.